This is a list of T cell receptor beta chains from one sample in a study of blood T cell repertoires in COVID-19. The assay was immunoSEQ multiplex PCR, and TCRdb's table has in-frame clones only and misses some. Of more than 100,000 clones in the sample, approximately 88% were seen once. The sample consisted of peripheral blood. The receptors here all came from a man aged 70 or older with active COVID-19. CDR3s include the opening cysteine and the closing phenylalanine or tryptophan. The D gene is left open where the match is weak. Size is stated for part of the rows, as once, few or many counts, or as a class when the clone is expanded.

>TRBV18|-|TRBJ2-7|-
CASSPPAAEDFYF
TGTGCCAGCTCACCACCGGCGGCAGAGGACTTTTACTTC
>TRBV19|-|TRBJ2-1|-
CASKEGADYNEQFF
TGTGCCAGTAAGGAGGGAGCCGACTACAATGAGCAGTTCTTC
>TRBV28|-|TRBJ1-4|-
CASRTTGSDEKLFF
TGTGCCAGCAGGACCACAGGGTCAGATGAAAAACTGTTTTTT
>TRBV3-1/TRBV3-2|-|TRBJ2-3|-
CASSQGRGRFLSDTQYF
TGTGCCAGCAGCCAAGGGAGGGGGCGCTTTCTCTCAGATACGCAGTATTTT
>TRBV30|-|TRBJ1-2|few
CAWSPFSPNYGYTF
TGTGCCTGGAGCCCTTTTAGCCCGAACTATGGCTACACCTTC
>TRBV15|TRBD1|TRBJ2-7|-
CATSRDSGGNEQYF
TGTGCCACCAGCAGAGACTCAGGGGGCAACGAGCAGTACTTC
>TRBV5-6|-|TRBJ2-2|-
CASLGQSTGELFF
TGTGCCAGCCTGGGCCAGAGCACCGGGGAGCTGTTTTTT
>TRBV9|-|TRBJ2-6|-
CASSVAPLSGANVLTF
TGTGCCAGCAGCGTAGCCCCCCTCTCTGGGGCCAACGTCCTGACTTTC
>TRBV28|-|TRBJ2-5|once
CASASPSQGRLGTQYF
TGTGCCAGCGCCTCCCCCAGCCAGGGAAGGCTAGGTACCCAGTACTTC
>TRBV5-4|TRBD2|TRBJ2-7|-
CASSLAYGGSYEQYF
TGTGCCAGCAGCTTGGCATACGGCGGGAGTTACGAGCAGTACTTC
>TRBV18|-|TRBJ1-1|-
CASSPQFATEAFF
TGTGCCAGCTCACCCCAGTTCGCCACTGAAGCTTTCTTT
>TRBV19|-|TRBJ1-1|-
CASSPTGTITEAFF
TGTGCCAGTAGTCCCACCGGGACAATCACTGAAGCTTTCTTT
>TRBV7-3|TRBD2|TRBJ2-3|-
CASSTTSGLITDTQYF
TGTGCCAGCAGCACGACTAGCGGGTTAATCACAGATACGCAGTATTTT
>TRBV12-3/TRBV12-4|-|TRBJ1-1|few
CASSLAALEAFF
TGTGCCAGCAGTTTAGCGGCCCTTGAAGCTTTCTTT
>TRBV3-1/TRBV3-2|-|TRBJ1-2|-
CASSPGERNGYTF
TGTGCCAGCTCCCCGGGGGAAAGGAATGGCTACACCTTC
>TRBV7-2|-|TRBJ1-2|-
CASSLTGSYGYTF
TGTGCCAGCAGCCTTACAGGGAGCTATGGCTACACCTTC
>TRBV9|-|TRBJ1-2|-
CASSGQATGGYGYTF
TGTGCCAGCAGCGGACAGGCCACCGGAGGCTATGGCTACACCTTC
>TRBV30|-|TRBJ1-5|few
CAWSKSRVANNQPQHF
TGTGCCTGGAGCAAATCCCGGGTCGCTAACAATCAGCCCCAGCATTTT
>TRBV24-1|TRBD2|TRBJ2-3|-
CATSVGLAGDTQYF
TGTGCCACCAGTGTAGGGCTAGCGGGAGATACGCAGTATTTT
>TRBV28|TRBD1|TRBJ1-1|-
CASSPLGQGNTEAFF
TGTGCCAGCAGCCCTTTGGGACAGGGGAACACTGAAGCTTTCTTT
>TRBV18|-|TRBJ2-2|-
CASSRDRSTMGGELFF
TGTGCCAGCTCACGCGACAGGTCGACTATGGGCGGGGAGCTGTTTTTT
>TRBV4-2|-|TRBJ2-3|-
CASSGRLASTDTQYF
TGTGCCAGCAGCGGGAGATTGGCTAGCACAGATACGCAGTATTTT
>TRBV6-1|TRBD1|TRBJ2-7|-
CASSESTGGTREQYF
TGTGCCAGCAGTGAATCGACAGGGGGTACGAGGGAGCAGTACTTC
>TRBV4-2|TRBD2|TRBJ2-1|few
CASSPGTRRDLIF
TGTGCCAGCAGCCCGGGGACTAGGAGGGATTTGATCTTC
>TRBV29-1|-|TRBJ2-7|-
CSVEGADSGYEQYF
TGCAGCGTTGAGGGAGCGGACTCCGGCTACGAGCAGTACTTC
>TRBV6-5|-|TRBJ2-2|-
CASSYSTSSGELFF
TGTGCCAGCAGTTACTCCACATCCTCCGGGGAGCTGTTTTTT
>TRBV9|-|TRBJ2-6|-
CASSAPRDKWAGANVLTF
TGTGCCAGCAGCGCCCCCCGGGACAAATGGGCTGGGGCCAACGTCCTGACTTTC
>TRBV30|-|TRBJ2-7|once
CAWGASSYEQYF
TGTGCCTGGGGCGCCAGCTCCTACGAGCAGTACTTC
>TRBV11-2|TRBD1|TRBJ2-2|-
CASSPQGTGTGELFF
TGTGCCAGCAGCCCACAGGGGACGGGCACCGGGGAGCTGTTTTTT
>TRBV30|TRBD2|TRBJ2-5|-
CAWSVGWLAGVVETQYF
TGTGCCTGGAGTGTAGGGTGGCTAGCGGGAGTGGTTGAGACCCAGTACTTC
>TRBV27|-|TRBJ2-7|-
CASGLHYEQYF
TGTGCCAGCGGCCTGCACTACGAGCAGTACTTC
>TRBV5-5|TRBD2|TRBJ2-5|once
CASSLATRGGQETQYF
TGTGCCAGCAGCTTGGCCACGCGGGGGGGCCAAGAGACCCAGTACTTC
>TRBV5-4|-|TRBJ2-3|-
CASSFGSGSDTQYF
TGTGCCAGCAGCTTCGGGAGTGGGTCAGATACGCAGTATTTT
>TRBV12-3/TRBV12-4|-|TRBJ2-1|-
CASTTGSYNEQFF
TGTGCCAGCACGACAGGCTCCTACAATGAGCAGTTCTTC
>TRBV5-1|-|TRBJ1-2|-
CASSLAGMVIDGYTF
TGCGCCAGCAGCTTGGCAGGGATGGTGATCGATGGCTACACCTTC
>TRBV5-4|TRBD2|TRBJ2-5|-
CASSRRLATQETQYF
TGTGCCAGCAGCCGCCGACTAGCGACTCAAGAGACCCAGTACTTC
>TRBV18|TRBD1|TRBJ2-7|-
CASSQDRGPGEQYF
TGTGCCAGCTCACAGGACAGGGGGCCAGGGGAGCAGTACTTC
>TRBV24-1|-|TRBJ2-3|-
CATSDLRAGSTDTQYF
TGTGCCACCAGTGATTTGAGGGCAGGGAGCACAGATACGCAGTATTTT
>TRBV9|TRBD1|TRBJ1-1|-
CASSETGTGPTEAFF
TGTGCCAGCAGCGAAACCGGGACAGGGCCCACTGAAGCTTTCTTT
>TRBV28|TRBD2|TRBJ2-3|-
CASTTSGLRDTQYF
TGTGCCAGCACCACTAGCGGGCTAAGAGATACGCAGTATTTT
>TRBV28|-|TRBJ1-6|-
CASSRGDRDNSPLHF
TGTGCCAGCAGCCGGGGGGACCGTGATAATTCACCCCTCCACTTT
>TRBV19|-|TRBJ2-1|-
CASSGGGVLSNEQFF
TGTGCCAGTAGTGGGGGGGGCGTCTTATCCAATGAGCAGTTCTTC
>TRBV6-2/TRBV6-3|-|TRBJ2-7|-
CASSWLRTTSSYEQYF
TGTGCCAGCAGTTGGTTGAGGACTACCTCCTCCTACGAGCAGTACTTC
>TRBV24-1|TRBD1|TRBJ2-5|-
CATSAPGQGRETQYF
TGTGCCACCAGTGCCCCGGGACAGGGGAGAGAGACCCAGTACTTC
>TRBV5-1|-|TRBJ2-7|-
CASSDSGLTYEQYF
TGCGCCAGCAGCGACTCGGGACTTACCTACGAGCAGTACTTC
>TRBV9|TRBD1|TRBJ2-5|-
CASSVGGETGGRPQYF
TGTGCCAGCAGCGTAGGAGGGGAAACAGGGGGTAGGCCCCAGTACTTC
>TRBV3-1/TRBV3-2|TRBD2|TRBJ2-2|-
CASSRRLGLAITGELFF
TGTGCCAGCAGCCGGCGCCTGGGACTAGCGATCACCGGGGAGCTGTTTTTT
>TRBV2|-|TRBJ1-1|-
CASSEERRVAGPKAFF
TGTGCCAGCAGTGAAGAGAGAAGGGTCGCAGGGCCAAAAGCTTTCTTT
>TRBV30|TRBD1|TRBJ1-6|-
CAGRLTGGNSPLHF
TGTGCCGGGCGACTGACAGGGGGCAATTCACCCCTCCACTTT
>TRBV5-5|-|TRBJ2-5|-
CASSLELTWETQYF
TGTGCCAGCAGCTTGGAGCTTACCTGGGAGACCCAGTACTTC
>TRBV18|-|TRBJ2-3|-
CASSREWTDTQYF
TGTGCCAGCTCACGGGAGTGGACAGATACGCAGTATTTT
>TRBV6-5|-|TRBJ2-3|-
CASSYPGDTQYF
TGTGCCAGCAGTTATCCGGGTGATACGCAGTATTTT
>TRBV28|-|TRBJ1-4|-
CASSLPGGEKLFF
TGTGCCAGCAGTTTACCGGGGGGGGAAAAACTGTTTTTT